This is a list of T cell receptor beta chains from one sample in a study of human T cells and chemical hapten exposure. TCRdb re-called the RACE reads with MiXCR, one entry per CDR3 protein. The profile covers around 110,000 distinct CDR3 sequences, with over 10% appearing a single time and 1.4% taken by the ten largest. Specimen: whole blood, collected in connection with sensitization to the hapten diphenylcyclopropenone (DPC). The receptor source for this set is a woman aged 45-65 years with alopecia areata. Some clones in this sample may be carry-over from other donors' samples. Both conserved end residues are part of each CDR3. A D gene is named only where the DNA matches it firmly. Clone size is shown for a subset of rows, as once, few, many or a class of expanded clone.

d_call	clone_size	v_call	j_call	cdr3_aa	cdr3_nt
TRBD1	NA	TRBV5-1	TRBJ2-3	CASSDGQVTDTQYF	TGCGCCAGCAGCGATGGACAGGTCACAGATACGCAGTATTTT
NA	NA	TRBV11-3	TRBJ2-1	CASSIGGGWQTNEQFF	TGTGCCAGCAGCATCGGAGGGGGTTGGCAGACTAATGAGCAGTTCTTC
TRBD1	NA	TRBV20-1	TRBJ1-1	CSGGDRKAFF	TGCAGTGGGGGGGACAGGAAGGCTTTCTTT
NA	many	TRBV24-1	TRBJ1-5	CATSSGDRGIDSNQPQHF	TGTGCCACCAGTTCTGGGGATCGGGGTATTGATAGCAATCAGCCCCAGCATTTT
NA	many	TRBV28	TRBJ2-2	CASGPPRGTGELFF	TGTGCCAGCGGACCACCCAGGGGTACCGGGGAGCTGTTTTTT
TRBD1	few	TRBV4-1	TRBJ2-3	CASSPWDRATDTQYF	TGCGCCAGCAGCCCCTGGGACAGGGCAACAGATACGCAGTATTTT
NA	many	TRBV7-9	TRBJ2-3	CASSSRQAGTDTQYF	TGTGCCAGCAGCTCTAGACAGGCCGGCACAGATACGCAGTATTTT
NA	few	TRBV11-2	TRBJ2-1	CASSSSPVNSYNEQFF	TGTGCCAGCAGCTCCAGCCCCGTAAACTCCTACAATGAGCAGTTCTTC
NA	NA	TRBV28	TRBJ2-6	CASSLRVTGANVLTF	TGTGCCAGCAGTTTGAGGGTAACTGGGGCCAACGTCCTGACTTTC
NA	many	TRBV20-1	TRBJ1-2	CSARERGRGYTF	TGCAGTGCTAGAGAGAGAGGGAGAGGCTACACCTTC